These T cell receptor beta chains were read from a single sample in a study of shared T cell receptors in the human thymus. The assay was immunoSEQ multiplex PCR, and TCRdb's table has in-frame clones only and misses some. The profile shows some 700,000 clones, approximately 90% of them singletons. The data also belong to a second study, concerning human thymus T cells.

The sample was thymocytes. The receptors derive from a boy younger than two with a congenital heart defect. CDR3s include the opening cysteine and the closing phenylalanine or tryptophan. Each record gives: clone size, J gene, D gene, V gene, CDR3 DNA, CDR3 protein. A D gene is named only where the DNA matches it firmly. Some rows mark clone size as missing; the rest say once, few, many or name a class of expanded clone.

size: .; J: TRBJ2-7; D: .; V: TRBV14; DNA: TGTGCCAGCAGCCAAGATCGGAGGGACAGCCGCAACTACGAGCAGTACTTC; CDR3: CASSQDRRDSRNYEQYF
size: .; J: TRBJ2-7; D: .; V: TRBV11-2; DNA: TGTGCCAGCAGCTTTAGCTCCTACGAGCAGTACTTC; CDR3: CASSFSSYEQYF
size: .; J: TRBJ1-2; D: TRBD1; V: TRBV5-1; DNA: TGCGCCAGCAGCTTTGTGGGACAGGGTAACTATGGCTACACCTTC; CDR3: CASSFVGQGNYGYTF
size: .; J: TRBJ1-1; D: .; V: TRBV11-3; DNA: TGTGCCAGCAGCTTGGACACCTTGAACACTGAAGCTTTCTTT; CDR3: CASSLDTLNTEAFF
size: .; J: TRBJ2-1; D: TRBD2; V: TRBV11-2; DNA: TGTGCCAGCAGCTTAGGAGGTTACGGGGGGACCTCCTACAATGAGCAGTTCTTC; CDR3: CASSLGGYGGTSYNEQFF
size: once; J: TRBJ1-1; D: .; V: TRBV27; DNA: TGTGCCAGCAGTGCCTACCTCGCGGGCTTAGGGTGGGGGAACACTGAAGCTTTCTTT; CDR3: CASSAYLAGLGWGNTEAFF
size: .; J: TRBJ1-1; D: .; V: TRBV27; DNA: TGTGCCAGCAGTTCACAGGTCCCCTTGAACACTGAAGCTTTCTTT; CDR3: CASSSQVPLNTEAFF
size: .; J: TRBJ2-7; D: TRBD2; V: TRBV2; DNA: TGTGCCAGCCGCCCTGGACTAGCGGGAGGTCCTAAGAACTACGAGCAGTACTTC; CDR3: CASRPGLAGGPKNYEQYF
size: .; J: TRBJ1-5; D: .; V: TRBV28; DNA: TGTGCCAGCAGTGAGCCTTATAGCAATCAGCCCCAGCATTTT; CDR3: CASSEPYSNQPQHF
size: .; J: TRBJ2-7; D: .; V: TRBV30; DNA: TGTGCCTGGATTCTAGAAGGCGGCGAGCAGTACTTC; CDR3: CAWILEGGEQYF
size: .; J: TRBJ2-7; D: .; V: TRBV10-3; DNA: TGTGCCATCAGTGAGGGAGGGATTTTCTCCTACGAGCAGTACTTC; CDR3: CAISEGGIFSYEQYF
size: .; J: TRBJ2-1; D: .; V: TRBV27; DNA: TGTGCCAGCAGTTTAAGGGGGAAGGGGCTGCCCTACAATGAGCAGTTCTTC; CDR3: CASSLRGKGLPYNEQFF
size: .; J: TRBJ2-2; D: .; V: TRBV2; DNA: TGTGCCAGCAGTGAGGGACATACTAACACCGGGGAGCTGTTTTTT; CDR3: CASSEGHTNTGELFF
size: .; J: TRBJ1-6; D: TRBD1; V: TRBV5-1; DNA: TGCGCCAGCAGCTTGGGGGACAGAAATTCACCCCTCCACTTT; CDR3: CASSLGDRNSPLHF
size: .; J: TRBJ1-1; D: .; V: TRBV2; DNA: TGTGCCAGCAACCACGACAGTAAGGTAGAAGCTTTCTTT; CDR3: CASNHDSKVEAFF
size: .; J: TRBJ2-5; D: TRBD2; V: TRBV28; DNA: TGTGCCAGCAGCATAGCGGGAGGGCCCGTCAAAACCCAGTACTTC; CDR3: CASSIAGGPVKTQYF
size: .; J: TRBJ1-2; D: TRBD1; V: TRBV4-3; DNA: TGCGCCAGCAGCCAAGAGACAGGGGGCGGGGGGGGCTACCCCTTC; CDR3: CASSQETGGGGGYPF
size: .; J: TRBJ2-3; D: TRBD2; V: TRBV5-1; DNA: TGCGCCAGCAGCGGCTCCGGGCTAGCGGGGAGCACAGATACGCAGTATTTT; CDR3: CASSGSGLAGSTDTQYF
size: once; J: TRBJ1-2; D: TRBD1; V: TRBV27; DNA: TGTGCCAGCAGTTTAGCGGGACAGGGATATGGCTACACCTTC; CDR3: CASSLAGQGYGYTF
size: .; J: TRBJ2-5; D: .; V: TRBV6-5; DNA: TGTGCCAGCAGTTACTCTTCGGCAGCGCAAGAGACCCAGTACTTC; CDR3: CASSYSSAAQETQYF
size: .; J: TRBJ2-7; D: TRBD2; V: TRBV10-1; DNA: TGCGCCAGCAGAGGCCGGGGGGCCTCTCCTAGCGGGAGTTCCTACGAGCAGTACTTC; CDR3: CASRGRGASPSGSSYEQYF
size: .; J: TRBJ2-3; D: .; V: TRBV27; DNA: TGTGCCAGCAGATTCCTACGAGGGCCGGATACGCAGTATTTT; CDR3: CASRFLRGPDTQYF
size: .; J: TRBJ2-7; D: .; V: TRBV6-1; DNA: TGTGCCAGCAGTGAAGCCGGGGGGCGGTGCGAGCAGTACTTC; CDR3: CASSEAGGRCEQYF